This is a list of T cell receptor beta chains from one sample in a study of T-cell reconstitution after alpha-beta-depleted transplantation in children. Via MiXCR, TCRdb re-called the PCR reads, giving one row per CDR3 protein. Here the sample spans approximately 640,000 distinct CDR3 sequences, 16% being singletons. Source: PBMCs from the stem cell graft donor, taken from the stem cell graft. These TCRs come from a human donor who donated a stem cell graft to a child with acute myeloid leukemia. CDR3s include the opening cysteine and the closing phenylalanine or tryptophan. A D gene is named only where the DNA matches it firmly. Some rows have no size entry. The others give once, few or many, or a class for an expanded clone.

j_call d_call clone_size v_call cdr3_nt cdr3_aa
TRBJ2-1 TRBD2 few TRBV20-1 TGCAGTGCTAGGAAACTAGCGGGGGGTACACAAATTTCATACAATGAGCAGTTCTTC CSARKLAGGTQISYNEQFF
TRBJ2-5 TRBD2 - TRBV25-1 TGTGCCAGCAGTGCCCGACTAGCGGGGCAAGAGACACAGTACTTC CASSARLAGQETQYF
TRBJ1-4 TRBD1 - TRBV7-2 TGTGCCAGCAGCCCTACAGGGGGAGGAACTAATGAAAAACTGTTTTTT CASSPTGGGTNEKLFF
TRBJ2-1 - many TRBV6-5 TGTGCCAGCAGTTACGTGGAGGGGGGGAATGAGCAGTTCTTC CASSYVEGGNEQFF
TRBJ1-2 TRBD1 - TRBV20-1 TGCAGTGCTGGGGGGGTCGGCTGGGACAGGGTAAACTATGGCTACACCTTC CSAGGVGWDRVNYGYTF
TRBJ2-1 TRBD2 - TRBV5-1 TGCGCCAGCAGCTTTGAGCGGGGGGGCCTTCTAGACAATGAGCAGTTCTTC CASSFERGGLLDNEQFF
TRBJ2-5 TRBD1 - TRBV12-3/TRBV12-4 TGTGCCAGCAGTTTAGTACAGGGGGCCGTTGAGACCCGGTACTTC CASSLVQGAVETRYF
TRBJ2-7 TRBD1 few TRBV7-2 TGTGCCAGCAGCTTCGGACAGGGAAGCCCCTACGAGCAGTACTTC CASSFGQGSPYEQYF
TRBJ2-6 - many TRBV6-2/TRBV6-3 TGTGCCAGCAGTTTCGACAGGTCTGGGGCCAACGTCCTGACTTTC CASSFDRSGANVLTF
TRBJ2-7 - few TRBV7-9 TGTGCCAGCAGCTTAGCGACAGAACATGCGGAGGAGCAGTACTTC CASSLATEHAEEQYF
TRBJ1-6 TRBD1 many TRBV20-1 TGCAGTGCTGTTGACAGGGCTACTACCCGTCATAATTCACCCCTCCACTTT CSAVDRATTRHNSPLHF
TRBJ2-3 - few TRBV6-2/TRBV6-3 TGTGCCAGCAGTTACCCGACAGTGACTAGCACAGATACGCAGTATTTT CASSYPTVTSTDTQYF
TRBJ1-2 - - TRBV5-1 TGCGCCAGCGACATTGGAGGCTATGGCTACACCTTC CASDIGGYGYTF
TRBJ1-6 TRBD1 few TRBV12-3/TRBV12-4 TGTGCCAGCAGCCAGACAGGGGTCTCCTATAATTCACCCCTCCACTTT CASSQTGVSYNSPLHF
TRBJ2-6 - few TRBV12-3/TRBV12-4 TGTGCCAGCACCATTGGGGGGAGCTCTGGGGCCAACGTCCTGACTTTC CASTIGGSSGANVLTF
TRBJ2-5 - many TRBV20-1 TGCAGTGCTAGATCGGACGCTAAAGAGACCCAGTACTTC CSARSDAKETQYF
TRBJ2-2 TRBD1 many TRBV5-1 TGCGCCAGCAGCTACGGACAGGGAGGCACCGGGGAGCTGTTTTTT CASSYGQGGTGELFF
TRBJ1-1 - few TRBV11-2 TGTGCCAGCAGCTCCCCAGGACAGTTTGAAGCTTTCTTT CASSSPGQFEAFF
TRBJ2-1 - many TRBV20-1 TGCAGTGCTATGCGTGGAAGGGCCTACAATGAGCAGTTCTTC CSAMRGRAYNEQFF
TRBJ2-5 - - TRBV3-1 TGTGCCCGCGGTTTTAGGGTCAGCCCGCAATCCAAACAAGAGACCCAGTACTTC CARGFRVSPQSKQETQYF
TRBJ1-6 - - TRBV7-2 TGTGCCAGCAGCTTAGACGGGGGCGGTTCACCCCTCCACTTT CASSLDGGGSPLHF
TRBJ2-4 - many TRBV29-1 TGCAGCGTTGAAGATCAACAGCCAAACATTCAGTACTTC CSVEDQQPNIQYF
TRBJ2-3 - few TRBV28 TGTGCCAGCACCCCAGGGGTACGGGCAGATACGCAGTATTTT CASTPGVRADTQYF
TRBJ2-5 - - TRBV18 TGTGCCAGCTCACCGGGCGGGGACAGCCAAGAGACCCAGTACTTC CASSPGGDSQETQYF
TRBJ2-1 TRBD2 many TRBV29-1 TGCAGCGTTGAGGGGGGGGAAAGTTACAATGAGCAGTTCTTC CSVEGGESYNEQFF
TRBJ1-6 TRBD1 once TRBV6-5 TGTGCCAGCAGTTCCCCCCGGACAGGGCACTCACCCCTCCACTTT CASSSPRTGHSPLHF
TRBJ2-4 - many TRBV6-2/TRBV6-3 TGTGCCAGCAGTTACACCGGGAAGGCCAAAAACATTCAGTACTTC CASSYTGKAKNIQYF
TRBJ1-1 - - TRBV7-6 TGTGCCAGCAGCGACCGGGCGGGGGTGGGCACTGAAGCTTTCTTT CASSDRAGVGTEAFF
TRBJ2-1 - many TRBV29-1 TGCAGCGTCGGAGGGCAGGGGTATGAGCAGTTCTTC CSVGGQGYEQFF